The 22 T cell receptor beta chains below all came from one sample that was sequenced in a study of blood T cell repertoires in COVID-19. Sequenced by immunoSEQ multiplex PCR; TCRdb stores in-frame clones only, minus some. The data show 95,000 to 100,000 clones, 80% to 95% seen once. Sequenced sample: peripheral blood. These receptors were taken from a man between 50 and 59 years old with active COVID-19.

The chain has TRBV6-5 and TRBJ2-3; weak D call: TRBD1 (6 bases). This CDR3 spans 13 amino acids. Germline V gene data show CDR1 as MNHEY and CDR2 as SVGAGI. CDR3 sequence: CTLRPTGQDTQYF. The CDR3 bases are TGTACCCTTAGACCCACAGGGCAAGATACGCAGTATTTT.

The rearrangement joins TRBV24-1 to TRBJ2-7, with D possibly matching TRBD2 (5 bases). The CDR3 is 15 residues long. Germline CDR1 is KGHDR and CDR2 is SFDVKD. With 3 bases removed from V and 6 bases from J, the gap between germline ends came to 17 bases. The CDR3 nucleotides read TGTGCCACCAGTGATGTTACTAGTGGGAGTAGCGAGCAGTACTTC. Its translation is CATSDVTSGSSEQYF.

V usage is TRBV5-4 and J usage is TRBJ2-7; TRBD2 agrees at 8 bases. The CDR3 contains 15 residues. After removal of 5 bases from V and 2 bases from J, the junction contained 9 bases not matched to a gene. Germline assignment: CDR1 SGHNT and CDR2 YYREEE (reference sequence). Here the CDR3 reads CASSYPGLVPYEQYF. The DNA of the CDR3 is TGTGCCAGCAGTTATCCGGGACTAGTCCCCTACGAGCAGTACTTC. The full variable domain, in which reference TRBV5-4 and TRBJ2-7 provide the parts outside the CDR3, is ETGVTQSPTHLIKTRGQQVTLRCSSQSGHNTVSWYQQALGQGPQFIFQYYREEENGRGNFPPRFSGLQFPNYSSELNVNALELDDSALYLCASSYPGLVPYEQYFGPGTRLTVT.

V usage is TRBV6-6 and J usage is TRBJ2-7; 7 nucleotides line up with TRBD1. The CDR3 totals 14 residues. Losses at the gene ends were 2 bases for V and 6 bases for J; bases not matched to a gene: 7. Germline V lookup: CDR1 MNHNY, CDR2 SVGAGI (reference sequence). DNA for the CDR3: TGTGCCAGCAGTTACGGGACAGCGCTCGGCGAGCAGTACTTC. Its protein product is CASSYGTALGEQYF.

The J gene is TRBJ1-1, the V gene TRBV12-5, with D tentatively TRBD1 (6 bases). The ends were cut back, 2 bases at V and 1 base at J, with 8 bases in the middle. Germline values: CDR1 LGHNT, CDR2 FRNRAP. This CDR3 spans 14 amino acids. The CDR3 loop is CASGLTGQNTEAFF. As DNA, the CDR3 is TGTGCTAGTGGTTTGACGGGACAGAACACTGAAGCTTTCTTT.

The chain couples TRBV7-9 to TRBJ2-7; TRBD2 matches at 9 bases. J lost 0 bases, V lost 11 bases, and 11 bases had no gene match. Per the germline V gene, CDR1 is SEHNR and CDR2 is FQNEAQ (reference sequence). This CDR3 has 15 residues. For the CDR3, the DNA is TGTGCCTCCTCTGCGCTAGCGGGAAGCTCCTACGAGCAGTACTTC. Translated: CASSALAGSSYEQYF.

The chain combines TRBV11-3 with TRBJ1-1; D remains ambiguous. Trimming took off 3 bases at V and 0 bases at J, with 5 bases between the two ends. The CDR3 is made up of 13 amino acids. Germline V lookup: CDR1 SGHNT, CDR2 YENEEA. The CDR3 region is CASSFTVNTEAFF. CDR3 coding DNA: TGTGCCAGCAGCTTTACAGTGAACACTGAAGCTTTCTTT.

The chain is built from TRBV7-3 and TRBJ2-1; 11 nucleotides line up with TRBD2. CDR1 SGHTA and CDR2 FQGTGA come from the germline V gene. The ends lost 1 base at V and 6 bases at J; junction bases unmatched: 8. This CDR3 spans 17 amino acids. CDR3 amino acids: CASSLSSGRAPVNEQFF. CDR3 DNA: TGTGCCAGCAGCTTAAGTAGCGGGAGGGCCCCTGTCAATGAGCAGTTCTTC.

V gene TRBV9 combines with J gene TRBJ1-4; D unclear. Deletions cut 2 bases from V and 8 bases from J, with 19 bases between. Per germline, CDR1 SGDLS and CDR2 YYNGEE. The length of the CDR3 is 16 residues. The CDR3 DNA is TGTGCCAGCAGCGTCTCACCCTCAGCAGGACTGGAAAAACTGTTTTTT. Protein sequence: CASSVSPSAGLEKLFF.

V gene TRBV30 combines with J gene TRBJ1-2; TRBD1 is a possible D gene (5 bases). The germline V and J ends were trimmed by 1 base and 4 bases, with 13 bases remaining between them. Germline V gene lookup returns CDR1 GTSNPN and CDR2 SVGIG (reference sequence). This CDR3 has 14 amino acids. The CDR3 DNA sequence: TGTGCCTGGAGTGAAGGGCTAAGGGGCTATGGCTACACCTTC. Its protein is CAWSEGLRGYGYTF.

The CDR3 coding sequence is TGTGCCAGCAGTAGCAGGGAGGGGACGGAGCTGTTTTTT. As protein: CASSSREGTELFF. V is TRBV6-4 and J is TRBJ2-2, with 7 bases matching TRBD2. Germline V CDR1 and CDR2: MRHNA, SNTAGT. The J segment lost 10 bases and the V segment lost 5 bases, leaving 7 bases of the junction unmatched. The CDR3 totals 13 residues.

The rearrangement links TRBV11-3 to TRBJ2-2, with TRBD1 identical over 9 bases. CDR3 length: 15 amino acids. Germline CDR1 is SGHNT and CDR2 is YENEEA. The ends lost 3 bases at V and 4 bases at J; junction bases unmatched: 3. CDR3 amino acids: CASSLGQGRTGELFF. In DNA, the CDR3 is TGTGCCAGCAGCTTGGGACAGGGCCGCACCGGGGAGCTGTTTTTT.

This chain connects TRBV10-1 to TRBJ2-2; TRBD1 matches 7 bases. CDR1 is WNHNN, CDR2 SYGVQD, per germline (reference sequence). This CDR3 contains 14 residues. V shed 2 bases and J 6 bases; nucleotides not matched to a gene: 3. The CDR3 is CASSERQGAGELFF. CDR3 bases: TGCGCCAGCAGTGAGCGGCAGGGGGCCGGGGAGCTGTTTTTT.

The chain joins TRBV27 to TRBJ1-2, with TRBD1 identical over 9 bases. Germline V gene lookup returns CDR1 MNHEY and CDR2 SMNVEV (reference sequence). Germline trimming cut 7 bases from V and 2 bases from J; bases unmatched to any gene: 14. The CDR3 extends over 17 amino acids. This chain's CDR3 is CASTSSGQGPLNYGYTF. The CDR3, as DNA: TGTGCCAGCACCTCATCCGGACAGGGGCCATTAAACTATGGCTACACCTTC.

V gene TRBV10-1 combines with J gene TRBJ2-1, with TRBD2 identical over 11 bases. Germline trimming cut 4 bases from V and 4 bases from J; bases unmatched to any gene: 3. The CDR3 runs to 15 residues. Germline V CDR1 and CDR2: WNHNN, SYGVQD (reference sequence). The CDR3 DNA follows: TGCGCCAGCAGTGCGACTAGCGGGGATTACAATGAGCAGTTCTTC. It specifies CASSATSGDYNEQFF.

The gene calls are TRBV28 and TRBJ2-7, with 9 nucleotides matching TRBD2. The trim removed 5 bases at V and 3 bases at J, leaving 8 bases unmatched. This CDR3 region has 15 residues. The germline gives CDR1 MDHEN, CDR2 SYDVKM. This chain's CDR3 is CASSPTSGSIYEQYF. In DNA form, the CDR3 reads TGTGCCAGCAGTCCTACTAGCGGGTCGATCTACGAGCAGTACTTC.

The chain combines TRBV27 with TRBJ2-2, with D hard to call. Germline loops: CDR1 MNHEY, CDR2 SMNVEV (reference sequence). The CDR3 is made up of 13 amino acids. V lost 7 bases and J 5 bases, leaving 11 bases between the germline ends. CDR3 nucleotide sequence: TGTGCCAGCACCGGAACTAAAACCGGGGAGCTGTTTTTT. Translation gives CASTGTKTGELFF.

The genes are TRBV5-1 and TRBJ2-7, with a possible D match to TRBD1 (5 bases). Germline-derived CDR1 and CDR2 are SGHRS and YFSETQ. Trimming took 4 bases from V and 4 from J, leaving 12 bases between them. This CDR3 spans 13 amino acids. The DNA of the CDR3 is TGCGCCAGCAGCAAAACGCCAGGGTACGAGCAGTACTTC. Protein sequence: CASSKTPGYEQYF.

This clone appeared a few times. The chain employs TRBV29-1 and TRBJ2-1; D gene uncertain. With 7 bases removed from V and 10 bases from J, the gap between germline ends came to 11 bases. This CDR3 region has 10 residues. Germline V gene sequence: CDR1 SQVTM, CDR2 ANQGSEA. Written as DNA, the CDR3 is TGCAGCGGGGGTCTGGGCGAGCAGTTCTTC. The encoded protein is CSGGLGEQFF.

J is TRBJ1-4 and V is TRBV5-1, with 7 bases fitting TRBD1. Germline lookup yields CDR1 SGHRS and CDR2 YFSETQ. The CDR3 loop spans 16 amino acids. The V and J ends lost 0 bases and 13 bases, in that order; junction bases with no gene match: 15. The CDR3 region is CASSLGGTDRIGGLFF. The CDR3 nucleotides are TGCGCCAGCAGCTTGGGGGGGACAGACCGTATCGGTGGACTGTTTTTT.

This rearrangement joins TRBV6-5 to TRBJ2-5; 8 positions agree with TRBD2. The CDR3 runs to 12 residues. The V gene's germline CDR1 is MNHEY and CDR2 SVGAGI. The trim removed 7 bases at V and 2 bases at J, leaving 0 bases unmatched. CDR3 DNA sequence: TGTGCCAGCACTAGCGGGCAAGAGACCCAGTACTTC. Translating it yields CASTSGQETQYF.

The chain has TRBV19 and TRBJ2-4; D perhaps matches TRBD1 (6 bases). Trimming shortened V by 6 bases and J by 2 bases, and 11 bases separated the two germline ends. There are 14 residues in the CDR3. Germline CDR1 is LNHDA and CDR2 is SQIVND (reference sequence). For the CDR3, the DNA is TGTGCCAGTAGCCACACAGGGTCCAAAAACATTCAGTACTTC. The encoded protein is CASSHTGSKNIQYF. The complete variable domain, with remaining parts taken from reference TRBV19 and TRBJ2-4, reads DGGITQSPKYLFRKEGQNVTLSCEQNLNHDAMYWYRQDPGQGLRLIYYSQIVNDFQKGDIAEGYSVSREKKESFPLTVTSAQKNPTAFYLCASSHTGSKNIQYFGAGTRLSVL.